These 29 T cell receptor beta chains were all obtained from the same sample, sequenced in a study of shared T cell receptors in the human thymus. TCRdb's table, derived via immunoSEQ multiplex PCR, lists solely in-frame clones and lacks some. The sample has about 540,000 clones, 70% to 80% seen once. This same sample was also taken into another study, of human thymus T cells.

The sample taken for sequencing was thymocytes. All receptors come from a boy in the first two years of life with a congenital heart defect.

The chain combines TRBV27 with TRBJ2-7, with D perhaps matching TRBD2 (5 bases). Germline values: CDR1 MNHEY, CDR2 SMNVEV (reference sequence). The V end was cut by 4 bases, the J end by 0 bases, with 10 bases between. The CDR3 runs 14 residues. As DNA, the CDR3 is TGTGCCAGCAGTTCTAGCACGCACTCCTACGAGCAGTACTTC. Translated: CASSSSTHSYEQYF.

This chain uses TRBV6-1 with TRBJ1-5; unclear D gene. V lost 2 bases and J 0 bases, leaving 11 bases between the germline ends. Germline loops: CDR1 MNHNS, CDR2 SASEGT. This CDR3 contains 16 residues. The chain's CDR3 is CASSELHGYSNQPQHF. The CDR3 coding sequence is TGTGCCAGCAGTGAATTGCACGGGTATAGCAATCAGCCCCAGCATTTT.

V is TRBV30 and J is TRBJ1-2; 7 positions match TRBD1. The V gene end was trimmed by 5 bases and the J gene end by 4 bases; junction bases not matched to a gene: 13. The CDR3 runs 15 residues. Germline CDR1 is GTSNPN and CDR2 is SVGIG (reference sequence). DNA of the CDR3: TGTGCCTGGCGTCCACCGACCGGGACAGCCTATGGCTACACCTTC. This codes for CAWRPPTGTAYGYTF.

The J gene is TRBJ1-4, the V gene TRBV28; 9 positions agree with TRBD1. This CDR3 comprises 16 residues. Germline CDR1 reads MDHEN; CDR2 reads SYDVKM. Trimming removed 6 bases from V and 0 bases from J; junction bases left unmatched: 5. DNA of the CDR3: TGTGCCAGCAGCTGGGACAGGGTGGCAACTAATGAAAAACTGTTTTTT. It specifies CASSWDRVATNEKLFF.

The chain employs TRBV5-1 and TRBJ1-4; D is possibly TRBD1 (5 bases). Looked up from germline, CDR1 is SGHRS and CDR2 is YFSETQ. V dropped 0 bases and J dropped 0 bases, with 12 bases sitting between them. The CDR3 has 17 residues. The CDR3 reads CASSLGQGPATNEKLFF. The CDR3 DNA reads TGCGCCAGCAGCTTGGGGCAGGGCCCTGCAACTAATGAAAAACTGTTTTTT.

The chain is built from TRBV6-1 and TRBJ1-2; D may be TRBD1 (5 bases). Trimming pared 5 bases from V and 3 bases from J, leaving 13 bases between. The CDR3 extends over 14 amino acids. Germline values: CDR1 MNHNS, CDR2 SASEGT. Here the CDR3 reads CASSLGGSDYGYTF. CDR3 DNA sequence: TGTGCCAGCAGTTTGGGGGGGTCGGACTATGGCTACACCTTC.

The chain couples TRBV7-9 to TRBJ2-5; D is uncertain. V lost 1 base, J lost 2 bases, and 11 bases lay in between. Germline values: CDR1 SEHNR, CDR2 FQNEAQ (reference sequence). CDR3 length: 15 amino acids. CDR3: CASSLVTNEQETQYF. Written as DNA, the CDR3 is TGTGCCAGCAGCTTAGTGACAAACGAGCAAGAGACCCAGTACTTC. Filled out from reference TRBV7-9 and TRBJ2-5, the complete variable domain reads DTGVSQNPRHKITKRGQNVTFRCDPISEHNRLYWYRQTLGQGPEFLTYFQNEAQLEKSRLLSDRFSAERPKGSFSTLEIQRTEQGDSAMYLCASSLVTNEQETQYFGPGTRLLVL.

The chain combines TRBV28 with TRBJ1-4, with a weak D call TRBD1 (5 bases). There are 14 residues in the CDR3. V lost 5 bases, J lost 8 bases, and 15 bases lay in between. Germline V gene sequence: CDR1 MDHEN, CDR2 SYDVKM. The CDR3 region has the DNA TGTGCCAGCAGTCCCCGGGGGGTGGAGGAAAAACTGTTTTTT. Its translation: CASSPRGVEEKLFF.

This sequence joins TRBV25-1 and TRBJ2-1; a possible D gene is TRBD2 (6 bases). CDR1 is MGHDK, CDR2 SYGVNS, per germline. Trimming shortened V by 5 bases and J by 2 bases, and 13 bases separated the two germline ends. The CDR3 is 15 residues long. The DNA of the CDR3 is TGTGCCAGCAGTTCCAGGTGGGGGGCCTACAATGAGCAGTTCTTC. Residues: CASSSRWGAYNEQFF.

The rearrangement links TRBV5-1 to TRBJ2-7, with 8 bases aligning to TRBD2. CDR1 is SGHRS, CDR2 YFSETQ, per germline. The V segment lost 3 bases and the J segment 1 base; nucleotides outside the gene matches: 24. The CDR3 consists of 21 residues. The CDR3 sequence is CASSWRPRDWQKAGESYEQYF. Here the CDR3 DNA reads TGCGCCAGCAGCTGGCGCCCCCGAGATTGGCAAAAAGCGGGGGAATCCTACGAGCAGTACTTC.

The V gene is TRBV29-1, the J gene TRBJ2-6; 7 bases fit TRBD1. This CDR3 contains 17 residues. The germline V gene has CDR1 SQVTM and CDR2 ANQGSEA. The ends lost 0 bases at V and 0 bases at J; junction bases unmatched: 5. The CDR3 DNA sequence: TGCAGCGTTGAAGATAGGGACAGAGCCTCTGGGGCCAACGTCCTGACTTTC. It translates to CSVEDRDRASGANVLTF.

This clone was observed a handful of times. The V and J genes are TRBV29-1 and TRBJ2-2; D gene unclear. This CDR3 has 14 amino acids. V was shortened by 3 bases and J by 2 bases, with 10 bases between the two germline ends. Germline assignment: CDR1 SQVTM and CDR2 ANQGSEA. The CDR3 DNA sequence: TGCAGCGTTGAGATGGGCAGCAACACCGGGGAGCTGTTTTTT. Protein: CSVEMGSNTGELFF.

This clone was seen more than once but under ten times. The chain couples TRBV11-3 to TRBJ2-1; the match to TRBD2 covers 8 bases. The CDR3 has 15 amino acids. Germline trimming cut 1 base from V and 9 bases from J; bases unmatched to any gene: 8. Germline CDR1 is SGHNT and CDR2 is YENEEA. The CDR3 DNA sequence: TGTGCCAGCAGCTTAGTTGGGACTAGAAGTGGTGAGCAGTTCTTC. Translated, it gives CASSLVGTRSGEQFF. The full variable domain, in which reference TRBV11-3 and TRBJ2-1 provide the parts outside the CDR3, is EAGVVQSPRYKIIEKKQPVAFWCNPISGHNTLYWYLQNLGQGPELLIRYENEEAVDDSQLPKDRFSAERLKGVDSTLKIQPAELGDSAVYLCASSLVGTRSGEQFFGPGTRLTVL.

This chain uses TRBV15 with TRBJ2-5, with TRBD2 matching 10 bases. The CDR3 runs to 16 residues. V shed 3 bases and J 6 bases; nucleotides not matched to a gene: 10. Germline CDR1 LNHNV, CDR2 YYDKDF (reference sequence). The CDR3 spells CATSRRTSGSVKTQYF. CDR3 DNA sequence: TGTGCCACCAGCAGGAGGACTAGCGGTTCCGTCAAGACCCAGTACTTC.

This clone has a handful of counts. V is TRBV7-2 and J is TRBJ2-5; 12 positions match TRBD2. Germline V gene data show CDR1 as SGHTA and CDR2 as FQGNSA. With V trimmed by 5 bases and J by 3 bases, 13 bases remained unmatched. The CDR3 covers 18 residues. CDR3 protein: CASSRDPGLAGTKETQYF. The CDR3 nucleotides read TGTGCCAGCAGCCGCGACCCCGGACTAGCGGGAACAAAAGAGACCCAGTACTTC.

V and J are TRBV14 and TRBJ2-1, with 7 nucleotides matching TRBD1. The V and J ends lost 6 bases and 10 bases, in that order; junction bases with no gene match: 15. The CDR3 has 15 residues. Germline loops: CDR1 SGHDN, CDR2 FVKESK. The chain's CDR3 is CASRKTGAPSREQFF. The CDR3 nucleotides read TGTGCCAGCAGAAAAACAGGGGCCCCTAGTCGGGAGCAGTTCTTC.

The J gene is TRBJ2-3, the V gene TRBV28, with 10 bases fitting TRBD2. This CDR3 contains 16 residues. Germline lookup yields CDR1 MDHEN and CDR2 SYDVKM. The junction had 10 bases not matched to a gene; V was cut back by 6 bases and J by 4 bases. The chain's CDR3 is CASSPHLAGEADTQYF. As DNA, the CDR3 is TGTGCCAGCAGCCCTCACCTAGCGGGAGAGGCAGATACGCAGTATTTT.

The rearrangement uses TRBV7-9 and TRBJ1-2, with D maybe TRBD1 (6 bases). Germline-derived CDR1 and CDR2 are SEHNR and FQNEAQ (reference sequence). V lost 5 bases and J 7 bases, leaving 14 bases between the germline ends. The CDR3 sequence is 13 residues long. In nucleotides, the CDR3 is TGTGCCAGCAGCAGATGGACAGCGCCTGGCTACACCTTC. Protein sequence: CASSRWTAPGYTF.

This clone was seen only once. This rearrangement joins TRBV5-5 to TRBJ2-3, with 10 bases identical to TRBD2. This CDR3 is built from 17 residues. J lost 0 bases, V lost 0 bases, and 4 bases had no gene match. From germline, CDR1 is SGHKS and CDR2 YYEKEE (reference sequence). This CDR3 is CASSLGAGLASTDTQYF. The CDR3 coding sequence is TGTGCCAGCAGCTTGGGCGCGGGACTAGCGAGCACAGATACGCAGTATTTT.

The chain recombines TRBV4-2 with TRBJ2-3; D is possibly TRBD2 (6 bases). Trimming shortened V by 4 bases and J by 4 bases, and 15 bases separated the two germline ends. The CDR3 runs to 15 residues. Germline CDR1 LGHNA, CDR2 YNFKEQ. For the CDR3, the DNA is TGTGCCAGCAGCCGGGCCCTTAGGAGGGCAGATACGCAGTATTTT. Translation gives CASSRALRRADTQYF.

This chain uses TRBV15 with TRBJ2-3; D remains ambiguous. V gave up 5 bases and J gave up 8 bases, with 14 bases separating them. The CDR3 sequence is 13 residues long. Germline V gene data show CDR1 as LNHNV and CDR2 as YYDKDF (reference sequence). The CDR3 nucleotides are TGTGCCACCAGCGCGGATAGACTCATTACGCAGTATTTT. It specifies CATSADRLITQYF.

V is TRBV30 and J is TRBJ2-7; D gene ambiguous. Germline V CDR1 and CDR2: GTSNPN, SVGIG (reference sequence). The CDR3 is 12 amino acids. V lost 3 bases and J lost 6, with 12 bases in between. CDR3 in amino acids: CAWRVGGFEQYF. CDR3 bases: TGTGCCTGGAGGGTTGGCGGTTTCGAGCAGTACTTC.

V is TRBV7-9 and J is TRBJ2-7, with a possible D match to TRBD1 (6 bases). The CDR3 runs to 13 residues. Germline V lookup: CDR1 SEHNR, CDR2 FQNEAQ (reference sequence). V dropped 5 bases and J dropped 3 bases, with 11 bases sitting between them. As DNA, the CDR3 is TGTGCCAGCAGCCCAGGACAGATCTACGAGCAGTACTTC. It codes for CASSPGQIYEQYF.

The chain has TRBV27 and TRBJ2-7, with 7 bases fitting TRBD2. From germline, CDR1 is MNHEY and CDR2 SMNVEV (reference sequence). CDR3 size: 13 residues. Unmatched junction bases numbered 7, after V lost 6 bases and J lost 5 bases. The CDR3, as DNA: TGTGCCAGCAGGGGGGGGGAAATCGACGAGCAGTACTTC. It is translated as CASRGGEIDEQYF.

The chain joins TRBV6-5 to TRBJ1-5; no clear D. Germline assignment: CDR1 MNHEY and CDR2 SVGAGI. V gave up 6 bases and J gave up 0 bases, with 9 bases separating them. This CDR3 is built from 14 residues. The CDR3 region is CASRQSYSNQPQHF. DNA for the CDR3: TGTGCCAGCAGACAGAGTTATAGCAATCAGCCCCAGCATTTT.

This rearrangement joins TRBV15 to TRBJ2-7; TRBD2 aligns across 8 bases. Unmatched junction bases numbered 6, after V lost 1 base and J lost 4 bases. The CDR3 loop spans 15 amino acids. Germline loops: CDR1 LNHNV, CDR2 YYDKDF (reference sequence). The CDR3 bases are TGTGCCACCAGCAGAGGACGGGAGGGCCGATACGAGCAGTACTTC. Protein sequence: CATSRGREGRYEQYF. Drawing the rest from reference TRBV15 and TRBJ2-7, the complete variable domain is DAMVIQNPRYQVTQFGKPVTLSCSQTLNHNVMYWYQQKSSQAPKLLFHYYDKDFNNEADTPDNFQSRRPNTSFCFLDIRSPGLGDTAMYLCATSRGREGRYEQYFGPGTRLTVT.

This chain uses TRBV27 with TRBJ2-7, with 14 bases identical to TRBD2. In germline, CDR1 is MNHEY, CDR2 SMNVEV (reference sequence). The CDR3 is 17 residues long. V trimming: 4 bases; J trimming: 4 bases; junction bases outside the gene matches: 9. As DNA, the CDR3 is TGTGCCAGCAGTTCACACGGACTAGCGGGAGGTTGGTACGAGCAGTACTTC. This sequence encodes CASSSHGLAGGWYEQYF.

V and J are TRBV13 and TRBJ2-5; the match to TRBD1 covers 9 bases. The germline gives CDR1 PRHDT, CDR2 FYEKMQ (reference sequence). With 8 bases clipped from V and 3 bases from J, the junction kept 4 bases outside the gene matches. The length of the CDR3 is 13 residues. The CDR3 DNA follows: TGTGCCAGCGGCTGGGACAGGGAAGAGACCCAGTACTTC. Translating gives CASGWDREETQYF.

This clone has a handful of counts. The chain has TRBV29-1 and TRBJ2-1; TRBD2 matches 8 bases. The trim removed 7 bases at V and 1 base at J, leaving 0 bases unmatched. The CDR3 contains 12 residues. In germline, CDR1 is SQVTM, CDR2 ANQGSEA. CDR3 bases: TGCAGCGGCGGGAGGTCCTACAATGAGCAGTTCTTC. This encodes CSGGRSYNEQFF.